This T cell receptor (beta chain) was identified in a study of T cell repertoires in cytomegalovirus infection. Study results and limitations: HLA-C-restricted CMV-specific TCR beta clonotypes were dominant in the ex vivo response. CMV carriers with the relevant HLA were identified by cumulative public TCR beta family frequency.

The V end lost 7 bases, the J end lost 1 base, and 11 bases lay between the germline ends. The CDR3 spans 14 residues. TCRdb re-called the reads through MiXCR, storing one row per CDR3 protein. This table has some 220,000 distinct CDR3 sequences, about 12% appearing once. Turning to this clonotype: What it binds is not known.

The sequencing sample was made of PBMCs. The J gene is TRBJ1-5, the V gene TRBV12-3 or TRBV12-4; D not certain. This sequence was found in a human donor in good health (CMV status not recorded). Some clones in this sample may be carry-over from other donors' samples. DNA of the CDR3: TGTGCCAGCACCGGGCTATCAAGCAATCAGCCCCAGCATTTT. Protein product: CASTGLSSNQPQHF.